The T cell receptor beta chain under discussion was sequenced for a study of shared clonotypes between healthy human individuals. Whole-study findings and limits: Generation probabilities of non-shared clonotypes were lower (relative to those shared by all four donors). Compared with memory subsets, naive subsets generally had larger estimated richness.

As concerns this clone: Antigen: not known. This same CDR3 is encoded by further DNA sequences in the sample.

Every donor, a Caucasian adult, lived in Nashville, Tennessee. Several immunoSEQ 96-well plates shared each subset's DNA, each plate a replicate. Here immunoSEQ multiplex PCR was the method, and the copy in TCRdb shows in-frame clones only, minus some. The sample holds about 960,000 clones, about 80% seen once. Germline CDR1 and CDR2: SGHNT and YYREEE (reference sequence). The ends were cut back, 2 bases at V and 3 bases at J, with 6 bases in the middle. The CDR3 extends over 12 amino acids. Sequences were obtained from memory CD4+ T cells sorted from blood. Subset reported: CD45RA-negative fraction. The TCR originated in a man between 18 and 29 years old in good health. V usage is TRBV5-4 and J usage is TRBJ2-7; D is undetermined. CDR3 sequence (DNA): TGTGCCAGCAGCTTAGACTTCTACGAGCAGTACTTC. Its protein is CASSLDFYEQYF.